One and the same sample provided the 8 T cell receptor beta chains below, sequenced in a study of regulatory T cells in long-lasting Graves disease. Time point noted: persistent/refractory GD, antithyroid drugs over 5 years with positive TRAb. The TCR library was made from RNA that had been extracted from PBMCs in TRIzol. Construction of the TCR beta libraries employed iRepertoire HTBI primers in conjunction with Arm-PCR of CDR3 regions. TCRdb passed the multiplex PCR reads through MiXCR, listing each CDR3 protein once. The sample holds about 470,000 distinct CDR3 sequences, around 20% seen once. Sample: peripheral blood mononuclear cells (PBMCs), taken when the disease was refractory, from a patient treated with antithyroid drugs. The receptors come from a female donor with Graves disease.

This clonotype was recorded at least ten times. J is TRBJ2-3 and V is TRBV24-1, with 8 nucleotides matching TRBD2. The CDR3 runs to 20 residues. V gave up 2 bases and J gave up 0 bases; unmatched junction bases: 15. Germline values: CDR1 KGHDR, CDR2 SFDVKD. CDR3 nucleotides: TGTGCCACCAGTGATTCGAAAATTGGGCGGACTAGCACTAGCACAGATACGCAGTATTTT. Translated: CATSDSKIGRTSTSTDTQYF.

The sample holds many counts of this clonotype. The chain links TRBV28 to TRBJ1-5, with a weak D call TRBD1 (6 bases). Germline CDR1 reads MDHEN; CDR2 reads SYDVKM. Trimming took off 1 base at V and 2 bases at J, with 9 bases between the two ends. The CDR3 consists of 15 residues. The CDR3 sequence: CASSLFEGGNQPQHF. The CDR3, as DNA: TGTGCCAGCAGTTTATTCGAGGGGGGCAATCAGCCCCAGCATTTT.

This clonotype was seen repeatedly, ten times or more. The genes are TRBV14 and TRBJ1-1; TRBD1 matches 7 bases. Per the germline V gene, CDR1 is SGHDN and CDR2 is FVKESK. The V gene end was trimmed by 5 bases and the J gene end by 4 bases; junction bases not matched to a gene: 7. The CDR3 is made up of 14 amino acids. CDR3 coding DNA: TGTGCCAGCAGCTGGGACAGTTCGGGCACTGAAGCTTTCTTT. Translated: CASSWDSSGTEAFF.

The chain couples TRBV29-1 to TRBJ2-1; the match to TRBD2 covers 8 bases. The germline gives CDR1 SQVTM, CDR2 ANQGSEA. V was clipped by 2 bases and J by 4 bases; unmatched bases: 10. This CDR3 has 16 residues. CDR3: CSVERGISGTYNEQFF. CDR3 nucleotide sequence: TGCAGCGTTGAAAGAGGAATTAGCGGGACATACAATGAGCAGTTCTTC.

This clonotype has a handful of counts. This sequence joins TRBV10-3 and TRBJ1-1, with a tentative D call TRBD1 (5 bases). V gave up 8 bases and J gave up 3 bases, with 13 bases separating them. Germline V gives CDR1 ENHRY, CDR2 SYGVKD. CDR3 length: 13 amino acids. CDR3 amino acids: CAIATAGYTEAFF. As DNA, the CDR3 is TGTGCCATCGCGACAGCCGGGTACACTGAAGCTTTCTTT.

The CDR3: CASSWTLAGSTGELFF. For the CDR3, the DNA is TGCGCCAGCAGCTGGACATTGGCGGGATCCACCGGGGAGCTGTTTTTT. This chain connects TRBV5-1 to TRBJ2-2; possible D gene TRBD2, 6 bases. The CDR3 loop spans 16 amino acids. Between the trimmed V and J ends, which lost 3 bases and 4 bases, there was a span of 16 bases. CDR1 is SGHRS and CDR2 is YFSETQ in the germline V gene.

The chain employs TRBV7-2 and TRBJ2-5; maybe TRBD1 (5 bases). Trimming took 1 base from V and 13 from J, leaving 19 bases between them. Germline values: CDR1 SGHTA, CDR2 FQGNSA. This CDR3 has 14 amino acids. DNA of the CDR3: TGTGCCAGCAGCTTAGGTGGCAGGGAAAGAGGTCCGTACTTC. Translating it yields CASSLGGRERGPYF.

This chain uses TRBV7-6 with TRBJ2-1; 9 positions match TRBD2. V lost 7 bases and J lost 7; bases outside the gene matches: 8. Germline CDR1 SGHVS, CDR2 FNYEAQ. This CDR3 contains 14 residues. The CDR3 DNA follows: TGTGCCAGCACTTATAGCGGGGGAAGAAATGAGCAGTTCTTC. It is translated as CASTYSGGRNEQFF.